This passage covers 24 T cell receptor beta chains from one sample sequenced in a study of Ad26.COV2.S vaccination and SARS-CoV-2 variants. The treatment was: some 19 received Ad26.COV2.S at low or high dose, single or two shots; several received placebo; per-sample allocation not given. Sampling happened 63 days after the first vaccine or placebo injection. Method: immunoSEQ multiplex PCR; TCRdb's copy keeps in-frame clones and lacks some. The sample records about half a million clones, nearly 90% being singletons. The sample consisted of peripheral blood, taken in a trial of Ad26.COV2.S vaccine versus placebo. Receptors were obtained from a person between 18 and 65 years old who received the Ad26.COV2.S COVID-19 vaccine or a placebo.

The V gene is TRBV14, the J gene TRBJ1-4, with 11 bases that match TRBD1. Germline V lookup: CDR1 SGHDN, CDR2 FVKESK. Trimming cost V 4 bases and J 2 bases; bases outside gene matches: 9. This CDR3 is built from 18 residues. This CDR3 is CASSLLGQGVSTNEKLFF. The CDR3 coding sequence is TGTGCCAGCAGCCTACTGGGACAGGGGGTGAGTACTAATGAAAAACTGTTTTTT.

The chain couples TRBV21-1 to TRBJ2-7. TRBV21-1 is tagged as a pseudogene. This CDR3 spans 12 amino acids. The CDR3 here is CASKGRLGEQYF. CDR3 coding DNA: TGTGCCAGCAAGGGCAGATTAGGCGAGCAGTACTTC.

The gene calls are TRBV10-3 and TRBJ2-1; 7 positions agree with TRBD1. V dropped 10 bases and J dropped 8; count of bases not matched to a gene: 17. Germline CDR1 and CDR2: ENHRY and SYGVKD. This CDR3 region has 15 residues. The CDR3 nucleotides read TGTGCCACCCAGCCCGGCGACAGGGTTAGGGATGAGCAGTTCTTC. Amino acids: CATQPGDRVRDEQFF.

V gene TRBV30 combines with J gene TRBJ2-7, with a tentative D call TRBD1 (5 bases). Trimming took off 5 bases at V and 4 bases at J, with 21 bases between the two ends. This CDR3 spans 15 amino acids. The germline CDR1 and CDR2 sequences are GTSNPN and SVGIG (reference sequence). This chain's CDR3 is CAWGPLDSPMYEQYF. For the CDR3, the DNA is TGTGCCTGGGGACCGCTTGACAGCCCCATGTACGAGCAGTACTTC.

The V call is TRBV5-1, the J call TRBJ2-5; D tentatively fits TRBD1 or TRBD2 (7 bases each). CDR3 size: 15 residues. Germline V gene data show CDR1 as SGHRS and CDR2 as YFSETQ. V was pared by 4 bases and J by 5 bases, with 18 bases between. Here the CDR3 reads CASSNGQAGGETQYF. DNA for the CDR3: TGCGCCAGCAGCAACGGACAGGCCGGGGGGGAGACCCAGTACTTC. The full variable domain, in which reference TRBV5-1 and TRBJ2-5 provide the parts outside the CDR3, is KAGVTQTPRYLIKTRGQQVTLSCSPISGHRSVSWYQQTPGQGLQFLFEYFSETQRNKGNFPGRFSGRQFSNSRSEMNVSTLELGDSALYLCASSNGQAGGETQYFGPGTRLLVL.

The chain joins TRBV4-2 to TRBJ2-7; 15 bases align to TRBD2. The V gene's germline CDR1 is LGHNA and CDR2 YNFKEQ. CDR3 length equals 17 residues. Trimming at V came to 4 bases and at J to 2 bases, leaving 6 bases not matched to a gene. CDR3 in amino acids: CASSPGLAGGTTYEQYF. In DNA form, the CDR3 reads TGTGCCAGCAGCCCGGGACTAGCGGGGGGAACAACCTACGAGCAGTACTTC.

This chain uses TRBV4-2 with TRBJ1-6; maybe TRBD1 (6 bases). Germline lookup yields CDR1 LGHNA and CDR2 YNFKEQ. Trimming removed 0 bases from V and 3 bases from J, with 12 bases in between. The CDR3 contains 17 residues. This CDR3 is CASSQDLLGGYNSPLHF. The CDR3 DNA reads TGTGCCAGCAGCCAAGATCTGTTAGGGGGCTATAATTCACCCCTCCACTTT.

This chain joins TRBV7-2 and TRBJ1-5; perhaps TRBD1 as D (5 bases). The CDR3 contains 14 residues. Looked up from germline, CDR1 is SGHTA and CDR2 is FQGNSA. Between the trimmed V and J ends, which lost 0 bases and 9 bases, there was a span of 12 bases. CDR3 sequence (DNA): TGTGCCAGCAGCTTAGCGGGGCGCCAGGGGCCCCAGCATTTT. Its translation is CASSLAGRQGPQHF.

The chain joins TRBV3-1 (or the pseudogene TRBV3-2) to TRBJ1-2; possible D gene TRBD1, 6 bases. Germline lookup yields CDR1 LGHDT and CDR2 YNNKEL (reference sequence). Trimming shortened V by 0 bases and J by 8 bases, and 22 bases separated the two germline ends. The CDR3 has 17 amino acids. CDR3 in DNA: TGTGCCAGCAGCCAAGATTGGTCAGGGGCGACCCAAGGGGGCTACACCTTC. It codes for CASSQDWSGATQGGYTF.

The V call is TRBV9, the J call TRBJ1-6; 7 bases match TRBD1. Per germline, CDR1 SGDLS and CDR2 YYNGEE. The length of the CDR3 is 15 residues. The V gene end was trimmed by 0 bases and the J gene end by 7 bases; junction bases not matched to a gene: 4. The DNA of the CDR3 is TGTGCCAGCAGCGTAGCGGACAGGATGAATTCACCCCTCCACTTT. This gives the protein CASSVADRMNSPLHF.

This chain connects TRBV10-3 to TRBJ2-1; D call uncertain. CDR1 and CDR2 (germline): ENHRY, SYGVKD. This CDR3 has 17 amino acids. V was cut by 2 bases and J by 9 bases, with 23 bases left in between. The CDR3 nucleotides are TGTGCCATCAGTGAGCCGAGCAATGCGGTGGTCATGGGTGAGCAGTTCTTC. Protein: CAISEPSNAVVMGEQFF.

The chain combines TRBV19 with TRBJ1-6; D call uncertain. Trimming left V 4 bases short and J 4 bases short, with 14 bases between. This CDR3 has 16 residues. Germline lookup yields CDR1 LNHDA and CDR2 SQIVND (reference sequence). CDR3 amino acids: CASSTNRAPYNSPLHF. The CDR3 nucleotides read TGTGCCAGTAGTACGAACCGGGCCCCATATAATTCACCCCTCCACTTT.

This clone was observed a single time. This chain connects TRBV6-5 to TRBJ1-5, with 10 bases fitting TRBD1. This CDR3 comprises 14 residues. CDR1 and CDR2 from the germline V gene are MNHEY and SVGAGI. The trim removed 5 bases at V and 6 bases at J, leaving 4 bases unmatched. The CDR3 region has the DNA TGTGCCAGCAGTCCCGGGACAGGGGTTCAGCCCCAGCATTTT. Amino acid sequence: CASSPGTGVQPQHF.

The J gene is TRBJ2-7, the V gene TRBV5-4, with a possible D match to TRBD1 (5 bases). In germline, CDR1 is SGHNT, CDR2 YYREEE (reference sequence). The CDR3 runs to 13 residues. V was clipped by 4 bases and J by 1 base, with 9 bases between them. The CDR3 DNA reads TGTGCCAGCAGCACGGACATGTCCTACGAGCAGTACTTC. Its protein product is CASSTDMSYEQYF.

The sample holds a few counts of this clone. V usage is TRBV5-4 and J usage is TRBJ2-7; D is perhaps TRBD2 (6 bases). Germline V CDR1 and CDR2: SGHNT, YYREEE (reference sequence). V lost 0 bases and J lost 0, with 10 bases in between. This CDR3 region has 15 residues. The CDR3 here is CASSLGGGYSYEQYF. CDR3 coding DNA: TGTGCCAGCAGCTTGGGGGGAGGCTACTCCTACGAGCAGTACTTC.

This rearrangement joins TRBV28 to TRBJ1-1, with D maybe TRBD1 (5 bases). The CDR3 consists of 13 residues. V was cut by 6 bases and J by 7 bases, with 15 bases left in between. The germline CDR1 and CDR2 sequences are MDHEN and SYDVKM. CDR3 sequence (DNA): TGTGCCAGCAGGGCTACAGGAGTGCTTGAAGCTTTCTTT. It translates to CASRATGVLEAFF.

The DNA of the CDR3 is TGTGCCAGCTCACCACGGGGACAGGCGTTTAATGAAAAACTGTTTTTT. Protein sequence: CASSPRGQAFNEKLFF. The chain employs TRBV18 and TRBJ1-4; 8 nucleotides agree with TRBD1. Germline V gene lookup returns CDR1 KGHSH and CDR2 LQKENI. The CDR3 contains 16 residues. Unmatched junction bases numbered 5, after V lost 1 base and J lost 4 bases. The whole variable domain, remainder taken from reference TRBV18 and TRBJ1-4, is NAGVMQNPRHLVRRRGQEARLRCSPMKGHSHVYWYRQLPEEGLKFMVYLQKENIIDESGMPKERFSAEFPKEGPSILRIQQVVRGDSAAYFCASSPRGQAFNEKLFFGSGTQLSVL.

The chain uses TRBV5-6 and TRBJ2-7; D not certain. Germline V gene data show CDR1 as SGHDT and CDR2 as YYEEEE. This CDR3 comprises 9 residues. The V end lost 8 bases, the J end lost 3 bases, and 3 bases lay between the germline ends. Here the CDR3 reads CARGYEQYF. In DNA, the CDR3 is TGTGCCAGGGGCTACGAGCAGTACTTC.

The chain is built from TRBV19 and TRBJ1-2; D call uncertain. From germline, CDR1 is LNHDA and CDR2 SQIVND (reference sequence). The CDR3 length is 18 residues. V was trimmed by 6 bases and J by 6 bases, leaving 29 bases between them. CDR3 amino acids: CASSHQATRTSALNGYTF. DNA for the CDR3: TGTGCCAGTAGCCATCAGGCAACCCGGACTTCCGCTCTTAATGGCTACACCTTC.

CDR3 DNA sequence: TGCGCCAGCAGCTTCCGGACTAGCGGGAGCGCAGATACGCAGTATTTT. Its protein is CASSFRTSGSADTQYF. The rearrangement joins TRBV5-1 to TRBJ2-3; 13 nucleotides line up with TRBD2. The CDR3 contains 16 residues. J gave up 4 bases and V 2 bases, and 4 bases lay outside the gene matches. CDR1 SGHRS and CDR2 YFSETQ come from the germline V gene.

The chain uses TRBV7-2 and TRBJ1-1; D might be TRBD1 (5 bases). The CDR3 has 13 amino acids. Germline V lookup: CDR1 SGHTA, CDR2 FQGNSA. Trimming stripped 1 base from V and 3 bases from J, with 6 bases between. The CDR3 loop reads CASSLGGDTEAFF. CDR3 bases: TGTGCCAGCAGCTTAGGGGGGGACACTGAAGCTTTCTTT.

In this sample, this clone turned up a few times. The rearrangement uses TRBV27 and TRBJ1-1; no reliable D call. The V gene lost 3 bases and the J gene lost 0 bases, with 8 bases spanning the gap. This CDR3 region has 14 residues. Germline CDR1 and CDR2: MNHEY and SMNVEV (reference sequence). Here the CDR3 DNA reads TGTGCCAGCAGTTTTCGGGGTTTGAACACTGAAGCTTTCTTT. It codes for CASSFRGLNTEAFF.

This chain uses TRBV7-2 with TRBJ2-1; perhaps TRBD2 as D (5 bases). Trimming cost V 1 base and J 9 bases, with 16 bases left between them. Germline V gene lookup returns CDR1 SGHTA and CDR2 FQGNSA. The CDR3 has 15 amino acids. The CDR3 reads CASSLGFRGVGEQFF. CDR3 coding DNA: TGTGCCAGCAGCTTAGGCTTTCGGGGAGTGGGTGAGCAGTTCTTC.

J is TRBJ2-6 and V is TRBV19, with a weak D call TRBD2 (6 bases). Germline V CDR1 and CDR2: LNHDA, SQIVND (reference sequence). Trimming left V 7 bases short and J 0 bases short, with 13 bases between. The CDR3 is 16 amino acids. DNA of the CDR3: TGTGCCAGTAACCCGATACTAGCCTCTGGGGCCAACGTCCTGACTTTC. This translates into CASNPILASGANVLTF.